The 15 T cell receptor beta chains below all came from one sample that was sequenced in a study of cytotoxic CD8 clonotypes in ibrutinib-treated CLL. Data came from immunoSEQ multiplex PCR; TCRdb stores just in-frame clones and leaves some out. The sample consists of around 70,000 clones, 90% of them appearing once. The sequencing here drew on PBMCs, taken after 12 months of ibrutinib treatment. The source of these receptors is a human donor with chronic lymphocytic leukemia.

The table lists this clone with a count of one. J is TRBJ2-2 and V is TRBV9; 7 bases line up with TRBD1. The germline CDR1 and CDR2 sequences are SGDLS and YYNGEE. The CDR3 has 16 residues. V trimming: 0 bases; J trimming: 5 bases; junction bases outside the gene matches: 7. Here the CDR3 reads CASSVAGTVGTGELFF. CDR3 nucleotides: TGTGCCAGCAGCGTAGCTGGGACAGTTGGAACCGGGGAGCTGTTTTTT. Based on the CDR3 plus reference TRBV9 and TRBJ2-2, the full variable domain is DSGVTQTPKHLITATGQRVTLRCSPRSGDLSVYWYQQSLDQGLQFLIQYYNGEERAKGNILERFSAQQFPDLHSELNLSSLELGDSALYFCASSVAGTVGTGELFFGEGSRLTVL.

The rearrangement joins TRBV18 to TRBJ1-5; D may be TRBD1 (5 bases). The germline V and J ends were trimmed by 4 bases and 0 bases, with 10 bases remaining between them. The CDR3 totals 15 residues. Germline V lookup: CDR1 KGHSH, CDR2 LQKENI. The CDR3 reads CASSRRQYSNQPQHF. The CDR3 DNA sequence: TGTGCCAGCTCACGGAGACAGTATAGCAATCAGCCCCAGCATTTT.

The chain is built from TRBV4-3 and TRBJ1-5; TRBD1 matches at 8 bases. After removal of 1 base from V and 5 bases from J, the junction contained 7 bases not matched to a gene. Germline V gene sequence: CDR1 LGHNA, CDR2 YSLEER. This CDR3 spans 16 amino acids. In DNA, the CDR3 is TGCGCCAGCAGCCAAGGGACAGGGACACGTTATCAGCCCCAGCATTTT. It yields the protein CASSQGTGTRYQPQHF.

The chain has TRBV9 and TRBJ2-7; TRBD1 is a possible D gene (5 bases). This CDR3 has 14 residues. Trimming pared 1 base from V and 0 bases from J, leaving 8 bases between. CDR1 is SGDLS and CDR2 is YYNGEE in the germline V gene. CDR3: CASSVQGSSYEQYF. CDR3 bases: TGTGCCAGCAGCGTACAGGGTAGCTCCTACGAGCAGTACTTC.

The CDR3 sequence is CASNLGGAGYGYTF. In DNA, the CDR3 is TGTGCCAGCAACCTAGGAGGGGCTGGCTATGGCTACACCTTC. The chain combines TRBV6-5 with TRBJ1-2, with D possibly TRBD1 on 5 matching bases. Trimming removed 7 bases from V and 4 bases from J, with 16 bases in between. CDR3 length: 14 residues. From germline, CDR1 is MNHEY and CDR2 SVGAGI.

In nucleotides, the CDR3 is TGCGCCAGCAGCTTCATGGAGACAGATACGCAGTATTTT. Translation gives CASSFMETDTQYF. The chain carries TRBV5-1 and TRBJ2-3; no clear D gene. Germline-derived CDR1 and CDR2 are SGHRS and YFSETQ. The V end lost 2 bases, the J end lost 3 bases, and 7 bases lay between the germline ends. CDR3 length equals 13 residues.

The chain has TRBV11-3 and TRBJ2-7, with TRBD2 as a possible D gene (5 bases). This CDR3 has 16 residues. V shed 0 bases and J shed 0 bases, with 12 bases lying between them. CDR1 and CDR2 (germline): SGHNT, YENEEA. CDR3 sequence: CASSLDSRGYSYEQYF. The CDR3 coding sequence is TGTGCCAGCAGCTTAGATAGCCGCGGGTACTCCTACGAGCAGTACTTC.

The chain carries TRBV6-1 and TRBJ1-1; 7 nucleotides match TRBD1. V lost 6 bases to trimming and J lost 13 bases; unmatched junction nucleotides: 11. CDR1 is MNHNS, CDR2 SASEGT, per germline. This CDR3 has 12 amino acids. Written as DNA, the CDR3 is TGTGCCAGCAGCCCCGGACAGGTCATTGTTTTCTTT. Translation gives CASSPGQVIVFF.

This rearrangement joins TRBV11-2 to TRBJ2-7; D uncertain. CDR1 is SGHAT and CDR2 is FQNNGV in the germline V gene. The CDR3 is 13 residues long. V was pared by 3 bases and J by 3 bases, with 9 bases between. As DNA, the CDR3 is TGTGCCAGCAGCTTGAGCCATAGCTACGAGCAGTACTTC. Protein: CASSLSHSYEQYF.

V usage is TRBV7-8 and J usage is TRBJ2-7; a possible D gene is TRBD1 (6 bases). Trimming took off 3 bases at V and 3 bases at J, with 9 bases between the two ends. Germline V gene lookup returns CDR1 SGHVS and CDR2 FQNEAQ. CDR3 size: 13 residues. The chain's CDR3 is CASSLLQGYEQYF. The CDR3 nucleotides are TGTGCCAGCAGCTTGTTACAGGGCTACGAGCAGTACTTC.

This chain links TRBV28 with TRBJ2-5, with D perhaps assigned TRBD1 or TRBD2 (5 bases each). V dropped 5 bases and J dropped 4 bases, with 20 bases sitting between them. This CDR3 has 16 residues. In germline, CDR1 is MDHEN, CDR2 SYDVKM. The chain's CDR3 is CASSLSGTFGRETQYF. The CDR3 region has the DNA TGTGCCAGCAGTCTTTCCGGGACCTTCGGGCGAGAGACCCAGTACTTC.

Here the CDR3 DNA reads TGTGCCAGCAGGCCCGGGCCGGCCACAGATACGCAGTATTTT. Encoded protein: CASRPGPATDTQYF. The chain has TRBV4-2 and TRBJ2-3; no clear D. Between the trimmed V and J ends, which lost 6 bases and 2 bases, there was a span of 12 bases. Looked up from germline, CDR1 is LGHNA and CDR2 is YNFKEQ. This CDR3 spans 14 amino acids.

The chain joins TRBV5-1 to TRBJ2-7, with 9 bases aligning to TRBD1. The V gene's germline CDR1 is SGHRS and CDR2 YFSETQ. The CDR3 covers 16 residues. Trimming at V came to 0 bases and at J to 2 bases, leaving 6 bases not matched to a gene. DNA for the CDR3: TGCGCCAGCAGCTTGGCCGGGACAGGGATGGCCTACGAGCAGTACTTC. Translated: CASSLAGTGMAYEQYF.

The chain combines TRBV4-2 with TRBJ2-7; 11 bases match TRBD2. The CDR3 has 18 amino acids. V lost 2 bases to trimming and J lost 2 bases; unmatched junction nucleotides: 11. Germline CDR1 and CDR2: LGHNA and YNFKEQ. This CDR3 reads CASSQSGTSGTGAYEQYF. The DNA for the CDR3 is TGTGCCAGCAGCCAATCCGGGACTAGCGGTACTGGGGCCTACGAGCAGTACTTC.

J is TRBJ2-2 and V is TRBV25-1, with D unclear. The germline CDR1 and CDR2 sequences are MGHDK and SYGVNS. The CDR3 contains 16 residues. V was shortened by 4 bases and J by 1 base, with 13 bases between the two germline ends. CDR3 residues: CASSGRRSKNTGELFF. The CDR3 nucleotides are TGTGCCAGCAGTGGACGCAGATCCAAGAACACCGGGGAGCTGTTTTTT.